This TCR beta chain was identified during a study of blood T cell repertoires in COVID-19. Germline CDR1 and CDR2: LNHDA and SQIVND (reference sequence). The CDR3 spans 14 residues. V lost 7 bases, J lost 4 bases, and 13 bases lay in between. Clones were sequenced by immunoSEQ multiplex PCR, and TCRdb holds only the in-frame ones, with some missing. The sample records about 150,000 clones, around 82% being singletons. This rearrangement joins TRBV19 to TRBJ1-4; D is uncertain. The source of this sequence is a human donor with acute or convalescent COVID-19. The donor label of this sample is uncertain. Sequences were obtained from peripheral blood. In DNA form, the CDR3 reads TGTGCCAGTAAAATGGGAGAAAATAATGAAAAACTGTTTTTT. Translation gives CASKMGENNEKLFF.